These 6 T cell receptor beta chains came from one sample sequenced in a study of T-cell memory formation after mild COVID-19. MiXCR, applied by TCRdb to the 5' RACE reads, yields one record per CDR3 protein. The table has hundreds of thousands of distinct CDR3 sequences, about 20% seen once. The source material was PBMCs or a T cell subset sorted from them (not recorded which). These receptors all stem from an adult woman who had mild COVID-19 (a few samples of this study predate the infection). Cell type and time point are not known.

There are a few counts of this clonotype. The rearrangement uses TRBV30 and TRBJ2-2, with no clear D. Germline V gives CDR1 GTSNPN, CDR2 SVGIG (reference sequence). The CDR3 contains 13 residues. V was pared by 2 bases and J by 4 bases, with 8 bases between. This CDR3 is CAWSNSLTGELFF. Here the CDR3 DNA reads TGTGCCTGGAGTAACAGCCTCACCGGGGAGCTGTTTTTT.

This clonotype was seen only a few times. This chain uses TRBV7-9 with TRBJ1-1; D not certain. The V and J ends lost 5 bases and 6 bases respectively, with 13 bases between them. The CDR3 loop spans 13 amino acids. CDR1 is SEHNR, CDR2 FQNEAQ, per germline (reference sequence). CDR3 DNA: TGTGCCAGCAGCCATCCGGCGTCCCCTGAAGCTTTCTTT. This sequence encodes CASSHPASPEAFF. The full variable domain, completed using reference TRBV7-9 and TRBJ1-1, is DTGVSQNPRHKITKRGQNVTFRCDPISEHNRLYWYRQTLGQGPEFLTYFQNEAQLEKSRLLSDRFSAERPKGSFSTLEIQRTEQGDSAMYLCASSHPASPEAFFGQGTRLTVV.

V and J are TRBV5-1 and TRBJ2-4; D unclear. Trimming removed 0 bases at V and 3 bases at J, with 19 bases between. This CDR3 spans 18 amino acids. Germline lookup yields CDR1 SGHRS and CDR2 YFSETQ. The CDR3 spells CASSLVGSGAWDKNIQYF. The CDR3, as DNA: TGCGCCAGCAGCTTGGTAGGTTCTGGAGCCTGGGACAAAAACATTCAGTACTTC.

The chain links TRBV19 to TRBJ2-7; no definite D call. The CDR3 sequence is 11 residues long. The V gene's germline CDR1 is LNHDA and CDR2 SQIVND (reference sequence). Trimming took off 3 bases at V and 3 bases at J, with 3 bases between the two ends. CDR3 sequence reads: CASSIRYEQYF. For the CDR3, the DNA is TGTGCCAGTAGTATTCGCTACGAGCAGTACTTC.

The rearrangement joins TRBV27 to TRBJ1-2; D may be TRBD1 (5 bases). This CDR3 comprises 14 residues. The V gene lost 8 bases and the J gene lost 5 bases, with 18 bases spanning the gap. Per the germline V gene, CDR1 is MNHEY and CDR2 is SMNVEV (reference sequence). The CDR3 region is CASGPEQDHYGYTF. The CDR3 DNA is TGTGCCAGCGGGCCGGAACAGGACCATTATGGCTACACCTTC.

CDR3 DNA sequence: TGTGCCAGCAGCCAAGACCCTAGCGGGGTTCCCTACGAGCAGTACTTC. It encodes CASSQDPSGVPYEQYF. The chain links TRBV4-2 to TRBJ2-7, with TRBD2 matching 9 bases. The germline gives CDR1 LGHNA, CDR2 YNFKEQ. The CDR3 covers 16 residues. V gave up 0 bases and J gave up 2 bases; unmatched junction bases: 5.